This TCR beta chain originates from a study of radiotherapy plus CTLA-4 blockade in lung cancer. Whole-study results and caveats: Response was reportedly best predicted by early blood T cell clone dynamics, with interferon-beta. Expansion of tumor-derived TCR clones was observed in blood after radiotherapy plus ipilimumab.

Trimming removed 7 bases at V and 3 bases at J, with 17 bases between. Germline-derived CDR1 and CDR2 are SGHRS and YFSETQ. CDR3 size: 14 residues. Profiled with immunoSEQ multiplex PCR; TCRdb holds only in-frame clones, not every one. The sample lists 75,000 to 100,000 clones; around 86% were seen once. As for this clone: The antigen is not known.

Participants had chemo-refractory metastatic non-small-cell lung cancer and were treated with focal radiation plus ipilimumab CTLA-4 blockade. The sample consisted of peripheral blood, taken from a patient treated with radiotherapy plus ipilimumab. This chain uses TRBV5-1 with TRBJ2-7; D may correspond to TRBD1 or TRBD2 (6 bases each). The origin of this receptor is a human donor with non-small cell lung cancer who had a partial response to radiotherapy plus ipilimumab. The DNA for the CDR3 is TGCGCCAGCGGTTTGGGACTGACAGGCTACGAGCAGTACTTC. Translated, it gives CASGLGLTGYEQYF.